The 17 T cell receptor beta chains below were found in one sample sequenced in a study of blood T cell repertoires in COVID-19 (TCRdb year 2020). Library preparation employed the immunoSEQ multiplex PCR assay. TCRdb stores this immuneACCESS table with in-frame sequences only. Part of the clones is absent; in the studies checked, under half of the shortfall reflects unresolved V genes, and no reason is known for the rest. This sample holds 150,000 to 200,000 clones; 92% were observed only once. More than 4.5% of the sample comes from the top ten. Sequenced sample: peripheral blood. Every receptor here comes from a man aged 30-40 years with COVID-19, enrolled during active disease.

This clone was detected only once. The gene calls are TRBV7-2 and TRBJ2-7; D gene unclear. CDR3 length: 14 amino acids. Germline V gives CDR1 SGHTA, CDR2 FQGNSA. V gave up 0 bases and J gave up 0 bases, with 6 bases separating them. DNA for the CDR3: TGTGCCAGCAGCTTAGCGCGTTTCTCCTACGAGCAGTACTTC. It translates to CASSLARFSYEQYF.

The chain has TRBV7-9 and TRBJ1-2, with TRBD1 matching over 11 bases. The CDR3 loop spans 17 amino acids. Germline trimming cut 1 base from V and 4 bases from J; bases unmatched to any gene: 8. Germline loops: CDR1 SEHNR, CDR2 FQNEAQ (reference sequence). CDR3: CASSLGTGGLVGYGYTF. CDR3 in DNA: TGTGCCAGCAGCTTAGGGACAGGGGGCCTGGTAGGCTATGGCTACACCTTC.

V gene TRBV5-6 combines with J gene TRBJ1-6; perhaps TRBD1 as D (5 bases). Germline V lookup: CDR1 SGHDT, CDR2 YYEEEE. This CDR3 spans 16 amino acids. V was cut by 5 bases and J by 3 bases, with 15 bases left in between. The CDR3 nucleotides are TGTGCCAGCAGTCCGGCCGGGGGGATCTATAATTCACCCCTCCACTTT. Protein product: CASSPAGGIYNSPLHF.

The rearrangement uses TRBV29-1 and TRBJ1-1, with D maybe TRBD1 (5 bases). Germline CDR1 and CDR2: SQVTM and ANQGSEA. This CDR3 is built from 16 residues. V was clipped by 7 bases and J by 4 bases, with 25 bases between them. Written as DNA, the CDR3 is TGCAGCGCCGGACGCGAGACAGAGAATTTGGGCACTGAAGCTTTCTTT. Protein: CSAGRETENLGTEAFF.

The chain employs TRBV7-2 and TRBJ2-5, with D maybe TRBD1 (6 bases). V lost 3 bases and J 7 bases, leaving 18 bases between the germline ends. CDR3 size: 15 residues. The germline V gene encodes CDR1 SGHTA and CDR2 FQGNSA. CDR3 sequence (DNA): TGTGCCAGCAGCTTCCTAGACAGGCCTCAGGGGACCCAGTACTTC. It specifies CASSFLDRPQGTQYF.

This rearrangement joins TRBV7-9 to TRBJ2-7, with 15 bases identical to TRBD2. Losses at the gene ends were 5 bases for V and 0 bases for J; bases not matched to a gene: 5. Germline V lookup: CDR1 SEHNR, CDR2 FQNEAQ (reference sequence). The CDR3 covers 17 residues. CDR3 in amino acids: CASSPGTSGRISYEQYF. For the CDR3, the DNA is TGTGCCAGCAGCCCCGGGACTAGCGGGAGGATCTCCTACGAGCAGTACTTC.

This sequence joins TRBV18 and TRBJ2-7; D gene ambiguous. Germline CDR1 reads KGHSH; CDR2 reads LQKENI. The CDR3 runs to 11 residues. V was clipped by 8 bases and J by 4 bases, with 9 bases between them. The CDR3, as DNA: TGTGCCAGCAAAACAGAGTACGAGCAGTACTTC. This translates into CASKTEYEQYF.

V gene TRBV19 combines with J gene TRBJ2-1, with 11 bases aligning to TRBD2. Germline lookup yields CDR1 LNHDA and CDR2 SQIVND (reference sequence). With V trimmed by 5 bases and J by 3 bases, 3 bases remained unmatched. The CDR3 is 15 residues long. For the CDR3, the DNA is TGTGCCAGTAGTTTGGGACTAGCGGACTACAATGAGCAGTTCTTC. As protein: CASSLGLADYNEQFF.

J is TRBJ2-3 and V is TRBV5-6; a possible D gene is TRBD1 (5 bases). The CDR3 contains 17 residues. Germline V CDR1 and CDR2: SGHDT, YYEEEE. The germline V and J ends were trimmed by 0 bases and 4 bases, with 18 bases remaining between them. Here the CDR3 reads CASSLVDIALPSDTQYF. As DNA, the CDR3 is TGTGCCAGCAGCTTGGTGGACATCGCCCTTCCCTCAGATACGCAGTATTTT.

The chain has TRBV7-3 and TRBJ2-3; weak D call: TRBD1 (6 bases). The V gene's germline CDR1 is SGHTA and CDR2 FQGTGA. Trimming shortened V by 2 bases and J by 4 bases, and 13 bases separated the two germline ends. The CDR3 sequence is 15 residues long. The chain's CDR3 is CASSLVAGVPDTQYF. The CDR3 nucleotides read TGTGCCAGCAGCTTAGTGGCAGGGGTCCCAGATACGCAGTATTTT.

This chain uses TRBV18 with TRBJ2-5; D gene unclear. Between the trimmed V and J ends, which lost 3 bases and 4 bases, there was a span of 12 bases. CDR1 and CDR2 (germline): KGHSH, LQKENI. The CDR3 is 14 amino acids. CDR3 loop: CASSPSQVGETQYF. Written as DNA, the CDR3 is TGTGCCAGCTCACCTAGTCAGGTAGGAGAGACCCAGTACTTC.

This clone was detected a few times. The V and J genes are TRBV6-5 and TRBJ2-7; 8 nucleotides line up with TRBD2. CDR3 length: 13 residues. Germline V gives CDR1 MNHEY, CDR2 SVGAGI. Trimming took 0 bases from V and 6 from J; bases not matched to a gene: 1. The CDR3 is CASSYSAGAEQYF. The CDR3 bases are TGTGCCAGCAGTTACTCAGCGGGGGCCGAGCAGTACTTC.

The sample holds one count of this clone. The chain carries TRBV7-2 and TRBJ1-4, with D possibly TRBD1 on 6 matching bases. V was shortened by 5 bases and J by 8 bases, with 15 bases between the two germline ends. Germline V gene sequence: CDR1 SGHTA, CDR2 FQGNSA. The CDR3 spans 14 residues. The CDR3 DNA follows: TGTGCCAGCAGCCAGGGGTGGAAGGGGGAAAAACTGTTTTTT. It is translated as CASSQGWKGEKLFF.

The chain employs TRBV4-2 and TRBJ1-2; TRBD1 is a possible D gene (6 bases). The CDR3 is 15 residues long. CDR1 LGHNA and CDR2 YNFKEQ come from the germline V gene. The V and J ends lost 0 bases and 4 bases respectively, with 12 bases between them. The CDR3 here is CASSQELQQGYGYTF. The CDR3 DNA sequence: TGTGCCAGCAGCCAAGAACTCCAACAGGGCTATGGCTACACCTTC.

The V and J genes are TRBV5-6 and TRBJ2-5, with a possible D match to TRBD1 (6 bases). V shed 2 bases and J shed 2 bases, with 16 bases lying between them. CDR1 is SGHDT, CDR2 YYEEEE, per germline. This CDR3 is 16 amino acids long. This chain's CDR3 is CASSFLQGSQQETQYF. CDR3 sequence (DNA): TGTGCCAGCAGCTTCCTACAGGGTTCGCAACAAGAGACCCAGTACTTC.

This clone was detected once. The chain recombines TRBV6-6 with TRBJ2-7; weak D call: TRBD2 (5 bases). Trimming removed 5 bases from V and 4 bases from J, with 15 bases in between. In germline, CDR1 is MNHNY, CDR2 SVGAGI (reference sequence). This CDR3 is built from 14 residues. The chain's CDR3 is CASSLPGVGYEQYF. As DNA, the CDR3 is TGTGCCAGCAGTCTCCCCGGGGTAGGGTACGAGCAGTACTTC.

V is TRBV3-1 (or the pseudogene TRBV3-2) and J is TRBJ2-7; TRBD1 is a possible D gene (6 bases). Trimming removed 1 base at V and 3 bases at J, with 13 bases between. This CDR3 spans 15 amino acids. Germline loops: CDR1 LGHDT, CDR2 YNNKEL (reference sequence). CDR3 coding DNA: TGTGCCAGCAGCCAAGGAACAGGGCCTCGCTACGAGCAGTACTTC. Translation: CASSQGTGPRYEQYF.